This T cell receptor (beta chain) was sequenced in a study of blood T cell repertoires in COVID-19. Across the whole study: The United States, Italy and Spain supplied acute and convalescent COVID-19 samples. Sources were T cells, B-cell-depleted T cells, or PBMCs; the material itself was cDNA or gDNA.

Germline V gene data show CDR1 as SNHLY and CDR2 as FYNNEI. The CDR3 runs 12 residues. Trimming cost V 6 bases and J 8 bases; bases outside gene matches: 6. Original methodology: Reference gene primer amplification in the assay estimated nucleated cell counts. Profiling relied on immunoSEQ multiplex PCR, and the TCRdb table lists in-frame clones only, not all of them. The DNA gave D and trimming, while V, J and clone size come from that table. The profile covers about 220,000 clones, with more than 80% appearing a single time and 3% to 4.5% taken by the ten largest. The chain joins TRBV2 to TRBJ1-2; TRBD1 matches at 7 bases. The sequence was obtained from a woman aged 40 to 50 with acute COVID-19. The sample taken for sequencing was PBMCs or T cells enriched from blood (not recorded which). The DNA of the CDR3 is TGTGCCAGCAGGAAGGACAGGAGGGGCTACACCTTC. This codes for CASRKDRRGYTF. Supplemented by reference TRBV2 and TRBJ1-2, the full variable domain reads EPEVTQTPSHQVTQMGQEVILRCVPISNHLYFYWYRQILGQKVEFLVSFYNNEISEKSEIFDDQFSVERPDGSNFTLKIRSTKLEDSAMYFCASRKDRRGYTFGSGTRLTVV.